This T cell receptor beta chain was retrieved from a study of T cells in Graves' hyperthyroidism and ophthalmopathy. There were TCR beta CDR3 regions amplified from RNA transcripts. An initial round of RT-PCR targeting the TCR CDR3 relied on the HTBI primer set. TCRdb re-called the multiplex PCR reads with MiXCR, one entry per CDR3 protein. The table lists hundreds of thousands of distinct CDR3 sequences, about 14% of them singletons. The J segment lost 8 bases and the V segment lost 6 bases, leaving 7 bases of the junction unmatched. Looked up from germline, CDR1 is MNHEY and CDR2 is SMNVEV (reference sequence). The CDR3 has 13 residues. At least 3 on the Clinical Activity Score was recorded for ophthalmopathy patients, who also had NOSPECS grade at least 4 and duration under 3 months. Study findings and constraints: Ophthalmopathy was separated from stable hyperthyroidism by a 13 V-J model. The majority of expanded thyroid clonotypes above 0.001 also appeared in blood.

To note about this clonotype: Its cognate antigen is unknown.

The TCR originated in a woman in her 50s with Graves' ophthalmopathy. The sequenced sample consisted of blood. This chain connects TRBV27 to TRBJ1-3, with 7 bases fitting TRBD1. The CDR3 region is CASRQTGSHTIYF. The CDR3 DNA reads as TGTGCCAGCAGACAGACAGGGTCGCACACCATATATTTT.